The 7 T cell receptor beta chains given below trace back to one sample, sequenced in a study of Graves' ophthalmopathy and Graves' hyperthyroidism. RNA transcripts were the source from which TCR beta CDR3 regions were amplified. Amplification began with first-round RT-PCR using HTBI primers, then second-round multiplex PCR was performed. TCRdb ran MiXCR on the multiplex PCR reads and lists one entry per CDR3 protein. Found here are about 340,000 distinct CDR3 sequences, roughly 16% of them singletons; the top ten hold about 12%. The specimen sequenced was peripheral blood. The receptors derive from an adult man with Graves' ophthalmopathy.

This clonotype was counted between two and nine times. The chain links TRBV7-8 to TRBJ2-2; D might be TRBD1 (6 bases). Trimming shortened V by 4 bases and J by 4 bases, and 7 bases separated the two germline ends. The CDR3 loop spans 13 amino acids. Germline V gene data show CDR1 as SGHVS and CDR2 as FQNEAQ. Here the CDR3 reads CASSSGATGELFF. CDR3 bases: TGTGCCAGCAGCTCAGGGGCCACCGGGGAGCTGTTTTTT. The entire variable domain, with the rest obtained from reference TRBV7-8 and TRBJ2-2, is as follows: GAGVSQSPRYKVAKRGQDVALRCDPISGHVSLFWYQQALGQGPEFLTYFQNEAQLDKSGLPSDRFFAERPEGSVSTLKIQRTQQEDSAVYLCASSSGATGELFFGEGSRLTVL.

The chain is built from TRBV20-1 and TRBJ1-1; TRBD1 might be the D (5 bases). CDR1 is DFQATT and CDR2 is SNEGSKA in the germline V gene (reference sequence). V was shortened by 4 bases and J by 3 bases, with 12 bases between the two germline ends. This CDR3 is built from 13 residues. The CDR3 loop is CSANPGVDTEAFF. The CDR3 bases are TGCAGTGCTAACCCGGGGGTGGACACTGAAGCTTTCTTT.

The CDR3 loop reads CASSFYGYEQYF. The CDR3 nucleotides are TGTGCCAGCAGTTTTTACGGGTACGAGCAGTACTTC. The gene calls are TRBV28 and TRBJ2-7; D gene uncertain. The V gene's germline CDR1 is MDHEN and CDR2 SYDVKM. The length of the CDR3 is 12 residues. The ends were cut back, 3 bases at V and 4 bases at J, with 7 bases in the middle.

This clonotype was seen at least ten times. The V and J genes are TRBV30 and TRBJ2-7; TRBD1 matches 10 bases. CDR3 size: 13 residues. V shed 7 bases, J shed 3 bases, and the junction held 6 bases outside the gene matches. CDR1 is GTSNPN, CDR2 SVGIG, per germline (reference sequence). CDR3 DNA sequence: TGTGCCTTCTACCGGGACAGGGGCTACGAGCAGTACTTC. Amino acids: CAFYRDRGYEQYF.

Many counts were recorded for this clonotype. A much bigger clone sits one base away, suggesting this may be a read error. The chain couples TRBV3-1 to TRBJ2-7; 7 positions match TRBD1. The CDR3 is made up of 13 amino acids. V was pared by 6 bases and J by 3 bases, with 5 bases of the junction left unmatched. The germline gives CDR1 LGHDT, CDR2 YNNKEL (reference sequence). DNA of the CDR3: TGTGCCAGCAGAGCGACAGGGAGCTACGAGCAGTACTTC. Encoded protein: CASRATGSYEQYF.

The V gene is TRBV28, the J gene TRBJ1-5, with D perhaps TRBD1 (6 bases). Trimming pared 10 bases from V and 4 bases from J, leaving 11 bases between. CDR1 is MDHEN, CDR2 SYDVKM, per germline. The CDR3 runs to 12 residues. The CDR3 nucleotides are TGTGCCATCGGACAGCCTAATCAGCCCCAGCATTTT. It codes for CAIGQPNQPQHF.

This clonotype was seen ten or more times. The chain links TRBV2 to TRBJ1-5, with 8 bases that match TRBD1. Germline values: CDR1 SNHLY, CDR2 FYNNEI. Unmatched junction bases numbered 6, after V lost 5 bases and J lost 6 bases. The CDR3 has 14 residues. The CDR3 DNA reads TGTGCCAGCAGTTCGGTTACAGGGGGTCAGCCCCAGCATTTT. Protein product: CASSSVTGGQPQHF. The full variable domain, completed using reference TRBV2 and TRBJ1-5, is EPEVTQTPSHQVTQMGQEVILRCVPISNHLYFYWYRQILGQKVEFLVSFYNNEISEKSEIFDDQFSVERPDGSNFTLKIRSTKLEDSAMYFCASSSVTGGQPQHFGDGTRLSIL.